This T cell receptor (beta chain) was sequenced in a study of cytomegalovirus exposure and HLA in healthy donors. A few counts support this clone. Antigen specificity is unknown. Germline values: CDR1 SGHDT, CDR2 YYEEEE. Trimming left V 1 base short and J 3 bases short, with 7 bases between. CDR3 size: 14 residues. Whole-study results and caveats: Cytomegalovirus-associated status was assigned to roughly 160 TCR beta chains. The authors judged a highly shared variant cluster likely a sequencing artifact. Researchers reported in a later analysis that a missense DCLRE1C variant was tied to TCR beta V- and J-gene trimming. Fewer N-insertions (relative to the roughly 610-donor mean) were reportedly seen in an Asian-associated ancestry cluster in a later analysis.

The PCR made use of 60 Vbeta and 13 Jbeta primers. Sequencing used immunoSEQ multiplex PCR; TCRdb keeps in-frame clones, though not all of them. The data contain around 200,000 clones, more than 75% of them seen just once; the ten biggest clones take up approximately 5.7%. The specimen sequenced was PBMCs. The rearrangement links TRBV5-6 to TRBJ2-2; D is undetermined. This receptor was taken from a man in his forties in good health and CMV-seropositive. CDR3 in amino acids: CASSLRSDTGELFF. DNA for the CDR3: TGTGCCAGCAGCTTGAGATCGGACACCGGGGAGCTGTTTTTT.